These 6 T cell receptor beta chains came from one sample sequenced in a study of blood T cell repertoires in COVID-19 (TCRdb year 2020). Library method: the immunoSEQ multiplex PCR assay. TCRdb mirrors the immuneACCESS table, restricted to in-frame sequences. Some clones are absent from its copies; in checked studies, under half trace to an unresolved V gene, and the reason for the others is unknown. Here the sample has 290,000 or so clones; roughly 86% occur a single time. The leading ten clones occupy over 2% of the sample. The sample taken for sequencing was PBMCs or T cells enriched from blood (not recorded which). The source of these receptors is a woman aged 18-29 years who had recovered from COVID-19.

This clone was seen only once. The chain joins TRBV14 to TRBJ2-7, with 8 bases identical to TRBD1. J gave up 4 bases and V 3 bases, and 5 bases lay outside the gene matches. The CDR3 spans 14 residues. CDR1 and CDR2 (germline): SGHDN, FVKESK. The CDR3 reads CASSHGQGSYEQYF. The CDR3 nucleotides read TGTGCCAGCAGCCATGGACAGGGTAGTTACGAGCAGTACTTC.

The chain recombines TRBV30 with TRBJ1-6; D is unresolved. V dropped 0 bases and J dropped 7 bases, with 7 bases sitting between them. CDR1 and CDR2 from the germline V gene are GTSNPN and SVGIG (reference sequence). There are 13 residues in the CDR3. The CDR3 DNA reads TGTGCCTGGAGTGTGCAGATCAATTCACCCCTCCACTTT. The encoded protein is CAWSVQINSPLHF.

The chain couples TRBV5-1 to TRBJ2-3; tentative D call: TRBD2 (6 bases). The CDR3 loop spans 15 amino acids. Germline CDR1 and CDR2: SGHRS and YFSETQ. V was trimmed by 0 bases and J by 1 base, leaving 9 bases between them. The CDR3 here is CASSLAGVGTDTQYF. Here the CDR3 DNA reads TGCGCCAGCAGCTTGGCGGGGGTTGGCACAGATACGCAGTATTTT.

The CDR3 coding sequence is TGTGCCAGCAGCATCAGGCCCGGGACTAGCGGGAGAGATGAGCAGTTCTTC. Encoded protein: CASSIRPGTSGRDEQFF. The V gene is TRBV2, the J gene TRBJ2-1; 14 nucleotides align to TRBD2. The ends lost 6 bases at V and 8 bases at J; junction bases unmatched: 12. The germline V gene encodes CDR1 SNHLY and CDR2 FYNNEI. The CDR3 loop spans 17 amino acids.

The chain employs TRBV5-1 and TRBJ1-1, with TRBD1 as a possible D gene (5 bases). The germline gives CDR1 SGHRS, CDR2 YFSETQ. The CDR3 is made up of 15 amino acids. The V end lost 7 bases, the J end lost 1 base, and 17 bases lay between the germline ends. CDR3 DNA: TGCGCCAGCTCCTGGGGGGGTGGGGAGAACACTGAAGCTTTCTTT. Protein: CASSWGGGENTEAFF. Using reference TRBV5-1 and TRBJ1-1 for the parts outside the CDR3, the full variable domain is KAGVTQTPRYLIKTRGQQVTLSCSPISGHRSVSWYQQTPGQGLQFLFEYFSETQRNKGNFPGRFSGRQFSNSRSEMNVSTLELGDSALYLCASSWGGGENTEAFFGQGTRLTVV.

The rearrangement uses TRBV12-3 or TRBV12-4 and TRBJ2-7, with 8 bases identical to TRBD1. Trimming at V came to 7 bases and at J to 7 bases, leaving 9 bases not matched to a gene. This CDR3 spans 13 amino acids. The chain's CDR3 is CASKTDRAAEQYF. CDR3 in DNA: TGTGCCAGCAAGACGGACAGGGCCGCAGAGCAGTACTTC.